This is a list of T cell receptor beta chains from one sample in a study of T-cell reconstitution after alpha-beta-depleted transplantation in children. TCRdb used MiXCR to reprocess the PCR reads, holding one entry per CDR3 protein. The sample lists a few hundred thousand distinct CDR3 sequences, 25% to 30% seen once, with around a third in the top ten. This material consisted of PBMCs, taken before TCRalphabeta/CD19-depleted stem cell transplant. All receptors come from a boy less than two years old with Wiskott-Aldrich syndrome, due to receive a stem cell transplant. The CDR3 runs from the conserved cysteine through the conserved F or W. D genes are given only for firm matches. Clone size appears in some rows only: once, few, many, or a class for an expanded clone.

v_gene: TRBV20-1; j_gene: TRBJ1-1; d_gene: TRBD1; abundance: many; CDR3aa: CSARGQGMNTEAFF; CDR3nt: TGCAGTGCTAGAGGACAGGGGATGAACACTGAAGCTTTCTTT
v_gene: TRBV7-2; j_gene: TRBJ2-3; d_gene: .; abundance: .; CDR3aa: CASSSGQGHADTQYF; CDR3nt: TGTGCCAGCAGCTCTGGGCAGGGGCACGCAGATACGCAGTATTTT
v_gene: TRBV24-1; j_gene: TRBJ2-7; d_gene: .; abundance: .; CDR3aa: CATSDSYEQYF; CDR3nt: TGTGCCACCAGCGACTCCTACGAGCAGTACTTC
v_gene: TRBV5-1; j_gene: TRBJ1-1; d_gene: .; abundance: .; CDR3aa: CASNPRGRHTENTEAFF; CDR3nt: TGCGCCAGCAACCCCCGGGGTCGACATACAGAGAACACTGAAGCTTTCTTT
v_gene: TRBV5-1; j_gene: TRBJ2-5; d_gene: TRBD2; abundance: .; CDR3aa: CASRREALETQYF; CDR3nt: TGCGCCAGCAGACGGGAGGCTCTGGAGACCCAGTACTTC
v_gene: TRBV7-9; j_gene: TRBJ2-4; d_gene: .; abundance: .; CDR3aa: CASSLAGRSWGIQYF; CDR3nt: TGTGCCAGCAGCTTAGCTGGGAGGTCCTGGGGCATTCAGTACTTC
v_gene: TRBV12-3/TRBV12-4; j_gene: TRBJ2-3; d_gene: TRBD2; abundance: .; CDR3aa: CASSSSGRPRTDTQYF; CDR3nt: TGTGCCAGCAGCTCTAGCGGGAGGCCGCGCACAGATACGCAGTATTTT
v_gene: TRBV6-5; j_gene: TRBJ1-1; d_gene: TRBD1; abundance: .; CDR3aa: CASSRTGAEAFF; CDR3nt: TGTGCCAGCAGCAGGACAGGGGCTGAAGCTTTCTTT
v_gene: TRBV10-1; j_gene: TRBJ2-5; d_gene: .; abundance: few; CDR3aa: CASSVGGRETQYF; CDR3nt: TGCGCCAGCAGTGTTGGGGGCCGTGAGACCCAGTACTTC
v_gene: TRBV7-9; j_gene: TRBJ2-7; d_gene: .; abundance: few; CDR3aa: CASSPDFYEQYF; CDR3nt: TGTGCCAGCAGCCCCGACTTCTACGAGCAGTACTTC
v_gene: TRBV7-9; j_gene: TRBJ2-2; d_gene: .; abundance: .; CDR3aa: CASLNLGTGELFF; CDR3nt: TGTGCCAGCCTAAACTTGGGGACCGGGGAGCTGTTTTTT
v_gene: TRBV6-5; j_gene: TRBJ2-2; d_gene: .; abundance: few; CDR3aa: CASSYSWATNTGELFF; CDR3nt: TGTGCCAGCAGTTACTCGTGGGCAACGAACACCGGGGAGCTGTTTTTT
v_gene: TRBV12-3/TRBV12-4; j_gene: TRBJ1-2; d_gene: TRBD1; abundance: .; CDR3aa: CASSPYEKTQGAHGYTF; CDR3nt: TGTGCCAGCAGTCCTTACGAGAAAACACAGGGGGCCCATGGCTACACCTTC
v_gene: TRBV20-1; j_gene: TRBJ2-3; d_gene: TRBD2; abundance: few; CDR3aa: CSANPRTSGKDTQYF; CDR3nt: TGCAGTGCCAACCCACGGACTAGCGGGAAGGATACGCAGTATTTT
v_gene: TRBV12-3/TRBV12-4; j_gene: TRBJ2-5; d_gene: .; abundance: .; CDR3aa: CASSFGQGRGETQYF; CDR3nt: TGTGCCAGCAGTTTCGGGCAGGGACGGGGGGAGACCCAGTACTTC
v_gene: TRBV20-1; j_gene: TRBJ1-5; d_gene: .; abundance: .; CDR3aa: CSASGPPSNQPQHF; CDR3nt: TGCAGTGCTAGCGGGCCCCCCAGCAATCAGCCCCAGCATTTT
v_gene: TRBV7-9; j_gene: TRBJ2-7; d_gene: .; abundance: .; CDR3aa: CASSPTKSSYEQYF; CDR3nt: TGTGCCAGCAGCCCAACTAAGAGCTCCTACGAGCAGTACTTC
v_gene: TRBV29-1; j_gene: TRBJ2-7; d_gene: TRBD1; abundance: .; CDR3aa: CSVNGRGLGEQYF; CDR3nt: TGCAGCGTTAATGGCAGGGGGCTAGGGGAGCAGTACTTC
v_gene: TRBV19; j_gene: TRBJ1-1; d_gene: .; abundance: .; CDR3aa: CASSGGTGHGAFF; CDR3nt: TGTGCCAGTAGTGGCGGGACTGGGCATGGGGCTTTCTTT
v_gene: TRBV7-2; j_gene: TRBJ2-3; d_gene: .; abundance: .; CDR3aa: CASSPVAGKTDTQYF; CDR3nt: TGTGCCAGCAGCCCCGTTGCGGGAAAAACAGATACGCAGTATTTT
v_gene: TRBV5-1; j_gene: TRBJ2-5; d_gene: .; abundance: few; CDR3aa: CASSRETAPGQETQYF; CDR3nt: TGCGCCAGCAGCCGGGAGACAGCACCGGGCCAAGAGACCCAGTACTTC
v_gene: TRBV15; j_gene: TRBJ2-3; d_gene: TRBD2; abundance: .; CDR3aa: CATSRGGSGSTDTQYF; CDR3nt: TGTGCCACCAGCAGAGGGGGTAGCGGGAGCACAGATACGCAGTATTTT
v_gene: TRBV25-1; j_gene: TRBJ2-7; d_gene: .; abundance: .; CDR3aa: CASSVETLPYEQYF; CDR3nt: TGTGCCAGCAGTGTTGAGACCTTACCCTACGAGCAGTACTTC
v_gene: TRBV20-1; j_gene: TRBJ2-5; d_gene: .; abundance: .; CDR3aa: CSGVEETQYF; CDR3nt: TGCAGTGGTGTCGAAGAGACCCAGTACTTC
v_gene: TRBV4-2; j_gene: TRBJ1-3; d_gene: .; abundance: once; CDR3aa: CASSQDGAYQDNLIGNTIYF; CDR3nt: TGTGCCAGCAGCCAAGATGGAGCCTACCAGGACAACCTTATTGGAAACACCATATATTTT
v_gene: TRBV5-1; j_gene: TRBJ2-1; d_gene: TRBD2; abundance: .; CDR3aa: CASARGTSRWDEQFF; CDR3nt: TGCGCCAGCGCCAGAGGGACTAGCCGCTGGGATGAGCAGTTCTTC
v_gene: TRBV7-2; j_gene: TRBJ2-7; d_gene: TRBD1; abundance: few; CDR3aa: CASSLATGVEQYF; CDR3nt: TGTGCCAGCAGCTTAGCCACAGGGGTCGAGCAGTACTTC
v_gene: TRBV10-3; j_gene: TRBJ2-6; d_gene: .; abundance: .; CDR3aa: CSISAGAGANVLTF; CDR3nt: TGTTCCATCAGTGCAGGGGCTGGGGCCAACGTCCTGACTTTC
v_gene: TRBV6-2/TRBV6-3; j_gene: TRBJ2-5; d_gene: TRBD2; abundance: .; CDR3aa: CASSLGLVREAETQYF; CDR3nt: TGTGCCAGCAGCCTGGGACTAGTGAGGGAAGCTGAGACCCAGTACTTC
v_gene: TRBV5-1; j_gene: TRBJ1-6; d_gene: .; abundance: .; CDR3aa: CASSTGQFNSPLHF; CDR3nt: TGCGCCAGCAGCACCGGACAGTTTAATTCACCCCTCCACTTT
v_gene: TRBV3-1; j_gene: TRBJ1-1; d_gene: .; abundance: .; CDR3aa: CASSQLGESTEAFF; CDR3nt: TGTGCCAGCAGCCAACTGGGGGAGAGCACTGAAGCTTTCTTT
v_gene: TRBV29-1; j_gene: TRBJ2-5; d_gene: .; abundance: few; CDR3aa: CTPGSIETQYF; CDR3nt: TGCACCCCAGGGTCGATAGAGACCCAGTACTTC
v_gene: TRBV5-1; j_gene: TRBJ2-7; d_gene: TRBD2; abundance: .; CDR3aa: CASRSGTRDYEQYF; CDR3nt: TGCGCCAGCAGATCCGGGACTAGAGACTACGAGCAGTACTTC
v_gene: TRBV5-1; j_gene: TRBJ2-7; d_gene: TRBD1; abundance: .; CDR3aa: CASGKTGDLYEQYF; CDR3nt: TGCGCCAGCGGAAAGACAGGGGATCTCTACGAGCAGTACTTC
v_gene: TRBV28; j_gene: TRBJ2-1; d_gene: TRBD2; abundance: many; CDR3aa: CASSRAGGYNEQFF; CDR3nt: TGTGCCAGCAGTAGAGCGGGAGGGTACAATGAGCAGTTCTTC
v_gene: TRBV20-1; j_gene: TRBJ2-1; d_gene: .; abundance: .; CDR3aa: CSAGLLSSYNEQFF; CDR3nt: TGCAGTGCTGGCCTCTTGAGCTCCTACAATGAGCAGTTCTTC
v_gene: TRBV27; j_gene: TRBJ1-1; d_gene: .; abundance: few; CDR3aa: CASSLLAEGTEAFF; CDR3nt: TGTGCCAGCAGTTTATTGGCGGAGGGCACTGAAGCTTTCTTT
v_gene: TRBV5-5; j_gene: TRBJ1-5; d_gene: .; abundance: .; CDR3aa: CASSLDWGNQPQHF; CDR3nt: TGTGCCAGCAGCTTGGATTGGGGCAATCAGCCCCAGCATTTT
v_gene: TRBV29-1; j_gene: TRBJ2-7; d_gene: .; abundance: .; CDR3aa: CSVEVGGVSEQYF; CDR3nt: TGCAGCGTTGAAGTAGGGGGGGTGTCGGAGCAGTACTTC
v_gene: TRBV5-1; j_gene: TRBJ2-2; d_gene: .; abundance: many; CDR3aa: CASRVSGELFF; CDR3nt: TGCGCCAGCAGGGTCTCCGGGGAGCTGTTTTTT
v_gene: TRBV5-1; j_gene: TRBJ2-2; d_gene: .; abundance: once; CDR3aa: CASSLDEGGTGELFF; CDR3nt: TGCGCCAGCAGCTTGGACGAGGGGGGCACCGGGGAGCTGTTTTTT
v_gene: TRBV4-2; j_gene: TRBJ2-2; d_gene: .; abundance: .; CDR3aa: CASSRRSTGELFF; CDR3nt: TGTGCCAGCAGCCGGAGGTCCACCGGGGAGCTGTTTTTT